Below, one T cell receptor (beta chain) is given with its context. What it binds is unknown. These data are taken from a study of graft-versus-host responses after intestinal transplantation. The study's findings and limits: Some patients had graft-donor T cell macrochimerism. In their allografts, the ratios of graft-versus-host to host-versus-graft T cell clones were high.

V was clipped by 0 bases and J by 8 bases; unmatched bases: 7. Germline CDR1 is LGHNT and CDR2 is FRNRAP. CDR3 length equals 16 residues. Here immunoSEQ multiplex PCR was the method, and the copy in TCRdb shows in-frame clones only, minus some. Here the sample spans more than 70,000 clones, roughly 90% being singletons. The source is a human donor who received an intestinal transplant. The chain couples TRBV12-5 to TRBJ1-5; 10 bases match TRBD1. The material sequenced was unstimulated CD4+ T cells sorted from spleen or lymph node cells, taken before intestinal transplant. The CDR3: CASGLVGGTGDKPQHF. In DNA, the CDR3 is TGTGCTAGTGGTTTGGTTGGAGGGACAGGGGATAAGCCCCAGCATTTT.